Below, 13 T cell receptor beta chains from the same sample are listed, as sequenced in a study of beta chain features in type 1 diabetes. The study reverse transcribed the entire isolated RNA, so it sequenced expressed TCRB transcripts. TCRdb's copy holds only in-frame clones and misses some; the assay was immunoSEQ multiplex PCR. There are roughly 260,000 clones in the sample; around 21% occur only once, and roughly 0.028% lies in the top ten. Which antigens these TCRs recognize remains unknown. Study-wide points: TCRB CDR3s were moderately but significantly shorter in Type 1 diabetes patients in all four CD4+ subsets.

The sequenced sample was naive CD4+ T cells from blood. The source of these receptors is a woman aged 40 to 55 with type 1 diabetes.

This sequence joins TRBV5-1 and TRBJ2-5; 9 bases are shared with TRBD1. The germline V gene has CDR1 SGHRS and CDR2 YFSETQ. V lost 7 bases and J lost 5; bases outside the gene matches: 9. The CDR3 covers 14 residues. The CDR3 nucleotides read TGCGCCAGCGGACCCCGGACAGGGGACGAGACCCAGTACTTC. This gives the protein CASGPRTGDETQYF.

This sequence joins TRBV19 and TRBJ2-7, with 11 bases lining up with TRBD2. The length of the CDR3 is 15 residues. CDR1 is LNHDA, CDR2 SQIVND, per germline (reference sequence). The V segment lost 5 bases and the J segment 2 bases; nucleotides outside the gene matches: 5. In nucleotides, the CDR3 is TGTGCCAGTAGTCTGGGACTAGCGGCAACCTACGAGCAGTACTTC. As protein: CASSLGLAATYEQYF.

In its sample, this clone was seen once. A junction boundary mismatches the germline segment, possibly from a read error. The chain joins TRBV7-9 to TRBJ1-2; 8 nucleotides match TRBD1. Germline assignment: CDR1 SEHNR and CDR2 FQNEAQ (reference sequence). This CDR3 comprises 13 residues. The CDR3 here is CASSPYRDRPFSF. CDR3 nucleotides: TGTGCCAGCAGCCCGTACCGGGACAGGCCCTTTTCCTTC.

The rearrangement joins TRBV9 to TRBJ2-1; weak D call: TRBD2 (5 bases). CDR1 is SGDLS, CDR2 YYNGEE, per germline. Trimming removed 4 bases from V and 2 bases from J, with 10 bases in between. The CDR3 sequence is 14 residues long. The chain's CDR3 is CASSPTGTYNEQFF. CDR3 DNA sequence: TGTGCCAGCAGCCCGACCGGGACCTACAATGAGCAGTTCTTC.

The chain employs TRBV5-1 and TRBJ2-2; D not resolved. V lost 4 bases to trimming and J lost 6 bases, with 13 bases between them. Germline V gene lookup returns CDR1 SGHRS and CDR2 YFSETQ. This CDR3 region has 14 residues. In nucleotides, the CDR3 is TGCGCCAGCAGCCTTGACCAGGTCCCCGGGGAGCTGTTTTTT. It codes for CASSLDQVPGELFF.

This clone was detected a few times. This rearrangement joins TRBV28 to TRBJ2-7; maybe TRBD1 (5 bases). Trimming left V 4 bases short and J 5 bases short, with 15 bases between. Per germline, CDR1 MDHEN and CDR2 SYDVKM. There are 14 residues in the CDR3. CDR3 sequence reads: CASSYFRGSNEQYF. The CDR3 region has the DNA TGTGCCAGCAGTTACTTTAGGGGCAGCAACGAGCAGTACTTC.

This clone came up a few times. This chain's CDR3 is CASSHLPRPQEGSPLHF. The CDR3 nucleotides are TGCGCCAGCAGCCACCTTCCTCGGCCCCAGGAGGGTTCACCCCTCCACTTT. The gene calls are TRBV4-1 and TRBJ1-6; D is ambiguous. Germline lookup yields CDR1 MGHRA and CDR2 YSYEKL. This CDR3 has 17 amino acids. V was clipped by 3 bases and J by 9 bases, with 21 bases between them.

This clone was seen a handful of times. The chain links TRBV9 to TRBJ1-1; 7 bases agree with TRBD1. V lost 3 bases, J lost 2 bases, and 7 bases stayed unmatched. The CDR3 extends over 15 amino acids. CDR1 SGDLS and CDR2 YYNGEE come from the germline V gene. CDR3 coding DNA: TGTGCCAGCAGCGGACAGGGAGGAGGAAACACTGAAGCTTTCTTT. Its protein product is CASSGQGGGNTEAFF.

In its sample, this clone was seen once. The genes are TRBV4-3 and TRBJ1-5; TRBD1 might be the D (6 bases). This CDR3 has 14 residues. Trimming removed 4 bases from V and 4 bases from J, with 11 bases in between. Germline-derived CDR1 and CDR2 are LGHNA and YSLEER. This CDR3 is CASSLSDRNQPQHF. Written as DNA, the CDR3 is TGCGCCAGCAGCCTGTCAGACAGGAATCAGCCCCAGCATTTT.

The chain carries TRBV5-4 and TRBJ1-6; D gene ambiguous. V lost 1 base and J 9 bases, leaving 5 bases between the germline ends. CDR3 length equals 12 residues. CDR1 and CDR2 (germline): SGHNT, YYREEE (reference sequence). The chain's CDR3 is CASSLPLSPLHF. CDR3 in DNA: TGTGCCAGCAGCTTGCCCCTTTCACCCCTCCACTTT.

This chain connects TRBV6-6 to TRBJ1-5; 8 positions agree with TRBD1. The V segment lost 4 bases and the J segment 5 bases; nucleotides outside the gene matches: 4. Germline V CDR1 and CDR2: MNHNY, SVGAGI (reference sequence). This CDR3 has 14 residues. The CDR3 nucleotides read TGTGCCAGCAGTTTGGGACAGGAGTATCAGCCCCAGCATTTT. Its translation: CASSLGQEYQPQHF.

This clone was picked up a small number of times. The CDR3 DNA is TGCAGCGTTCGTTTACGGGGGGGGGTAATAGGAGAGACCCAGTACTTC. Encoded protein: CSVRLRGGVIGETQYF. The genes are TRBV29-1 and TRBJ2-5, with 8 nucleotides matching TRBD2. Per germline, CDR1 SQVTM and CDR2 ANQGSEA. Losses at the gene ends were 5 bases for V and 4 bases for J; bases not matched to a gene: 15. This CDR3 has 16 residues.

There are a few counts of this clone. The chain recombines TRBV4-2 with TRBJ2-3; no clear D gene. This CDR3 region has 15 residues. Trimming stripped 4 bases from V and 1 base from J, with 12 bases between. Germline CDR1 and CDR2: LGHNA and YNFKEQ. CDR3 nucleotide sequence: TGTGCCAGCAGCCCCAGGTTTGAAGGCACAGATACGCAGTATTTT. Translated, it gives CASSPRFEGTDTQYF.